These 5 T cell receptor beta chains share one sample of origin, sequenced in a study of cytomegalovirus exposure and HLA in healthy donors. Amplification used 60 Vbeta primers and 13 Jbeta primers. Data came from immunoSEQ multiplex PCR; TCRdb stores just in-frame clones and leaves some out. The sample has about 120,000 clones, more than 65% seen once. Sequenced material: PBMCs. These receptors were taken from a woman younger than 30 in good health and CMV-seronegative.

The chain is built from TRBV6-1 and TRBJ1-3; 7 nucleotides agree with TRBD1. Unmatched junction bases numbered 9, after V lost 4 bases and J lost 0 bases. Per the germline V gene, CDR1 is MNHNS and CDR2 is SASEGT. This CDR3 contains 17 residues. Written as DNA, the CDR3 is TGTGCCAGCAGTGGACTGGGCAGGGGGTACTCTGGAAACACCATATATTTT. Translated, it gives CASSGLGRGYSGNTIYF.

The chain couples TRBV19 to TRBJ1-5; 12 nucleotides align to TRBD1. Germline lookup yields CDR1 LNHDA and CDR2 SQIVND (reference sequence). Unmatched junction bases numbered 6, after V lost 11 bases and J lost 7 bases. This CDR3 comprises 13 residues. The DNA of the CDR3 is TGTGCCGGGGGACAGGGGGCTGGACAGCCCCAGCATTTT. It yields the protein CAGGQGAGQPQHF.

This chain uses TRBV7-2 with TRBJ2-5; the D gene is possibly TRBD1 (5 bases). Trimming cost V 5 bases and J 5 bases, with 21 bases left between them. CDR1 SGHTA and CDR2 FQGNSA come from the germline V gene. This CDR3 has 16 amino acids. CDR3 coding DNA: TGTGCCAGCAGCGTTCACCGGCCCGACCCAGGGGAGACCCAGTACTTC. Amino acid sequence: CASSVHRPDPGETQYF.

J is TRBJ1-1 and V is TRBV28; D is possibly TRBD1 (6 bases). The length of the CDR3 is 13 residues. The germline V gene has CDR1 MDHEN and CDR2 SYDVKM. Trimming stripped 3 bases from V and 8 bases from J, with 13 bases between. The CDR3 spells CASSLQGRGEAFF. Written as DNA, the CDR3 is TGTGCCAGCAGTTTGCAGGGGAGGGGGGAAGCTTTCTTT.

This clone has only one observation. The rearrangement uses TRBV7-6 and TRBJ1-1; 7 positions match TRBD1. The CDR3 loop spans 14 amino acids. The V gene end was trimmed by 5 bases and the J gene end by 4 bases; junction bases not matched to a gene: 7. Germline V gene lookup returns CDR1 SGHVS and CDR2 FNYEAQ. CDR3 nucleotides: TGTGCCAGCAGCGACCTGACAGGGAGCACTGAAGCTTTCTTT. This codes for CASSDLTGSTEAFF.